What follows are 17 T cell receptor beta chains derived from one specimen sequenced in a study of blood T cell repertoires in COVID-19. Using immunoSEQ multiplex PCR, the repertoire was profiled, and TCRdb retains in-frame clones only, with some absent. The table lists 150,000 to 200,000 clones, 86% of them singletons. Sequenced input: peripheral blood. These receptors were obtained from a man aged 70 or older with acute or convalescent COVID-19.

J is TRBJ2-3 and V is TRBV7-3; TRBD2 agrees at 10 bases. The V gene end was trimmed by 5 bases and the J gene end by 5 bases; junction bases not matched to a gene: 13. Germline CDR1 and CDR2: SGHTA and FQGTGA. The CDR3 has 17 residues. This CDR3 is CASSPQRELAGRDTQYF. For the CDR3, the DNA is TGTGCCAGCAGCCCCCAAAGGGAACTAGCGGGAAGAGATACGCAGTATTTT.

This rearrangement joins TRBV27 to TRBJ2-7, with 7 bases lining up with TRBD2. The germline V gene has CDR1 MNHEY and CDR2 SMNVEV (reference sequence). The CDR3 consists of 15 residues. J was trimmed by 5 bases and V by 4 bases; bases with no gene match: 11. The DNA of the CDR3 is TGTGCCAGCAGTTCCCCGAGCGGGGCCGTTCACGAGCAGTACTTC. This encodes CASSSPSGAVHEQYF.

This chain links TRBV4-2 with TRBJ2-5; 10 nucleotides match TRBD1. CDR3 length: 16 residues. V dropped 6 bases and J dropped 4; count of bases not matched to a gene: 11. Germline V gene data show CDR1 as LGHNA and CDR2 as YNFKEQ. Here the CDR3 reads CASRQRGQGIGETQYF. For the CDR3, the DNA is TGTGCCAGCAGACAAAGGGGACAGGGGATAGGAGAGACCCAGTACTTC.

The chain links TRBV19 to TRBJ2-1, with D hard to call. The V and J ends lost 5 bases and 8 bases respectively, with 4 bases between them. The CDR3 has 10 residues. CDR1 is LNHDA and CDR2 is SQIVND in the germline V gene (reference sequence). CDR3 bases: TGTGCCAGTAGTGACTATGAGCAGTTCTTC. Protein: CASSDYEQFF.

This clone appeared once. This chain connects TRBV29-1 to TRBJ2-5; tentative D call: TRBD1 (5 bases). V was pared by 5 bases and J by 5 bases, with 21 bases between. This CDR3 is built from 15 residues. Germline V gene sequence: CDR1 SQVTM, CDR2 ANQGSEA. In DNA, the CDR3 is TGCAGCGTTCCGAAGGGGCTGATCGGCAGGGAGACCCAGTACTTC. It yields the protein CSVPKGLIGRETQYF.

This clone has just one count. This CDR3 is CSVDLTGDGETQYF. For the CDR3, the DNA is TGCAGCGTCGACTTAACAGGGGACGGGGAGACCCAGTACTTC. The rearrangement joins TRBV29-1 to TRBJ2-5, with 7 bases fitting TRBD1. CDR1 and CDR2 (germline): SQVTM, ANQGSEA. This CDR3 spans 14 amino acids. J was trimmed by 5 bases and V by 6 bases; bases with no gene match: 12. Drawing the rest from reference TRBV29-1 and TRBJ2-5, the complete variable domain is SAVISQKPSRDICQRGTSLTIQCQVDSQVTMMFWYRQQPGQSLTLIATANQGSEATYESGFVIDKFPISRPNLTFSTLTVSNMSPEDSSIYLCSVDLTGDGETQYFGPGTRLLVL.

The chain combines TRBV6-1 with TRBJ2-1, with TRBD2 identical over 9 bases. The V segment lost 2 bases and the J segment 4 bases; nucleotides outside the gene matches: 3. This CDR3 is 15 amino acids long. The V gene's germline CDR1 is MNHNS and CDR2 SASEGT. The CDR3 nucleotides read TGTGCCAGCAGTGAACGGCTAGCGGGGTACAATGAGCAGTTCTTC. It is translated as CASSERLAGYNEQFF.

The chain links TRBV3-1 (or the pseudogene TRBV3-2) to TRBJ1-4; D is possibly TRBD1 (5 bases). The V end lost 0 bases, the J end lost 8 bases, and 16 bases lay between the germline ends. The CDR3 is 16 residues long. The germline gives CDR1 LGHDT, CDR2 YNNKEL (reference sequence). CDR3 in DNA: TGTGCCAGCAGCCAAGATTCGGGGGGTGATCGCGAAAAACTGTTTTTT. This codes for CASSQDSGGDREKLFF.

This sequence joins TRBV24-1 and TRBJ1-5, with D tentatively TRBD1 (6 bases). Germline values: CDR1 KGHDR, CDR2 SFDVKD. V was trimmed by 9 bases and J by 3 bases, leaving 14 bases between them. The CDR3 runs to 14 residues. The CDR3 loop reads CATEGRGYNQPQHF. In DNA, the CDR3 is TGTGCCACCGAAGGCAGGGGTTACAATCAGCCCCAGCATTTT.

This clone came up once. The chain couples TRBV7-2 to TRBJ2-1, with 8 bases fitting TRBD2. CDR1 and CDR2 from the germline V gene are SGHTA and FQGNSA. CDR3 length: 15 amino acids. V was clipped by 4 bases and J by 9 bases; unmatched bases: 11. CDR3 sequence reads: CASSSTAGGRSEQFF. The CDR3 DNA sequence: TGTGCCAGCAGCTCAACCGCGGGGGGCCGGAGTGAGCAGTTCTTC.

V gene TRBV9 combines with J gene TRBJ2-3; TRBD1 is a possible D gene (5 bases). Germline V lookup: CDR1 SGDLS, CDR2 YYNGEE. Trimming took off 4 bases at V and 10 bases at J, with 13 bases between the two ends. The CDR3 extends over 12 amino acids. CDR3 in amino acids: CASSPRRTPQYF. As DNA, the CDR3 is TGTGCCAGCAGCCCCCGTAGGACACCGCAGTATTTT.

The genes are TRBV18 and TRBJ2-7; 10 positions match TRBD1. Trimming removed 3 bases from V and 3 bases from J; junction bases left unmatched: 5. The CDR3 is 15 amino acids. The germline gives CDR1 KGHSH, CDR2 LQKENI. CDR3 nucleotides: TGTGCCAGCTCACCGGGACAGGGGATAAACTACGAGCAGTACTTC. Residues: CASSPGQGINYEQYF.

CDR3 sequence (DNA): TGTGCCAGCAGTCCGCAACTGACAGATAATGAAAAACTGTTTTTT. Protein: CASSPQLTDNEKLFF. The chain recombines TRBV28 with TRBJ1-4, with TRBD1 as a possible D gene (5 bases). The CDR3 sequence is 15 residues long. V lost 5 bases and J 4 bases, leaving 14 bases between the germline ends. Germline V CDR1 and CDR2: MDHEN, SYDVKM.

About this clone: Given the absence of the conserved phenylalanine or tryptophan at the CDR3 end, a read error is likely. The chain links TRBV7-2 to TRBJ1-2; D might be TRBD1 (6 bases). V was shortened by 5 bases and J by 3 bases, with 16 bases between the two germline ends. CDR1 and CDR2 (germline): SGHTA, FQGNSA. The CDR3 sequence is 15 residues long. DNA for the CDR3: TGTGCCAGCAGCGCCTACCAGGGGCCCCACTATGGCTACACCCTC. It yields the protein CASSAYQGPHYGYTL.

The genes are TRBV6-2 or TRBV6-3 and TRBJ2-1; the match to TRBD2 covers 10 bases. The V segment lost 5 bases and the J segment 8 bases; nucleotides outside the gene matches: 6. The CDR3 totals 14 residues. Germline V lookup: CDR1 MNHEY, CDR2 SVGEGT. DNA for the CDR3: TGTGCCAGCAGTCAACTAGCGGGACCCTATGAGCAGTTCTTC. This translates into CASSQLAGPYEQFF.

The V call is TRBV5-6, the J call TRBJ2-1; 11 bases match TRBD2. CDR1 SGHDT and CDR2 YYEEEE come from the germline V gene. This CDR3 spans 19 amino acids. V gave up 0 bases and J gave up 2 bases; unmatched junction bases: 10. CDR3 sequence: CASSLELLAGGLTYNEQFF. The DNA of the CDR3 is TGTGCCAGCAGCTTGGAATTGTTAGCGGGGGGGCTCACCTACAATGAGCAGTTCTTC.

The CDR3 loop reads CASSGQEGYGYTF. The CDR3 nucleotides read TGTGCCAGCTCAGGACAGGAGGGGTATGGCTACACCTTC. The rearrangement uses TRBV18 and TRBJ1-2, with 7 bases that match TRBD1. After removal of 5 bases from V and 5 bases from J, the junction contained 5 bases not matched to a gene. The V gene's germline CDR1 is KGHSH and CDR2 LQKENI. This CDR3 spans 13 amino acids.